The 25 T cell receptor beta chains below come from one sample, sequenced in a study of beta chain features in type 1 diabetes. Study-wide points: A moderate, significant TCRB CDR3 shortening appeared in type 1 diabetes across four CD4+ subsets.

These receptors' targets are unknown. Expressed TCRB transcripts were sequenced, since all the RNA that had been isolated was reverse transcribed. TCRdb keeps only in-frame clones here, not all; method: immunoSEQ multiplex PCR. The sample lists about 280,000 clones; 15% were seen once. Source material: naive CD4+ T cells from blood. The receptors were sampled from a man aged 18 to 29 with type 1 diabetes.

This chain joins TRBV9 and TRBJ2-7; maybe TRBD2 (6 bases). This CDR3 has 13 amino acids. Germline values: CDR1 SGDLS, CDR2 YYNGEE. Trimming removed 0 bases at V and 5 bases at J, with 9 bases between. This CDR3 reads CASSVDWRDEQYF. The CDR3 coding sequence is TGTGCCAGCAGCGTAGATTGGAGGGACGAGCAGTACTTC. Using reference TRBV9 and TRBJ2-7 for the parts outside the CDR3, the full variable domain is DSGVTQTPKHLITATGQRVTLRCSPRSGDLSVYWYQQSLDQGLQFLIQYYNGEERAKGNILERFSAQQFPDLHSELNLSSLELGDSALYFCASSVDWRDEQYFGPGTRLTVT.

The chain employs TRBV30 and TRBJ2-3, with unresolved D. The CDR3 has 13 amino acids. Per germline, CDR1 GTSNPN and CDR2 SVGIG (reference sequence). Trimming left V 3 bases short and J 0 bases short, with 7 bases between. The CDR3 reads CAWRNPSTDTQYF. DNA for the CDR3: TGTGCCTGGAGAAATCCTAGCACAGATACGCAGTATTTT. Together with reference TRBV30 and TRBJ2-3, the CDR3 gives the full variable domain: SQTIHQWPATLVQPVGSPLSLECTVEGTSNPNLYWYRQAAGRGLQLLFYSVGIGQISSEVPQNLSASRPQDRQFILSSKKLLLSDSGFYLCAWRNPSTDTQYFGPGTRLTVL.

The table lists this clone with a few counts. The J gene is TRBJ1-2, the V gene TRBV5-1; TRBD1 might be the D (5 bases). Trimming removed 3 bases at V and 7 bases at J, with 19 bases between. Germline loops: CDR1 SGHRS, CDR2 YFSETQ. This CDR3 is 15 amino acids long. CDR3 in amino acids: CASSWIGQGRSGYTF. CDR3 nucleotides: TGCGCCAGCAGCTGGATCGGACAAGGGCGGAGTGGCTACACCTTC.

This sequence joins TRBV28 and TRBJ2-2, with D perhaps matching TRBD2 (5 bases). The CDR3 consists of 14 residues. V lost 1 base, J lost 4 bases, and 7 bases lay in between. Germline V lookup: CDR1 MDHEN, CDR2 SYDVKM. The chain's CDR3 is CASSLSGITGELFF. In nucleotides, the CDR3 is TGTGCCAGCAGTTTATCGGGGATCACCGGGGAGCTGTTTTTT.

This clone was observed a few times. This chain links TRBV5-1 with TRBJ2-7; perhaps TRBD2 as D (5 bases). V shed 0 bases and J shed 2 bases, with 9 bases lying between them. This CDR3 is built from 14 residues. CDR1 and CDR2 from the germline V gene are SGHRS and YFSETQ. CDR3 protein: CASSLAGIPYEQYF. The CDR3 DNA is TGCGCCAGCAGCTTGGCGGGAATTCCCTACGAGCAGTACTTC.

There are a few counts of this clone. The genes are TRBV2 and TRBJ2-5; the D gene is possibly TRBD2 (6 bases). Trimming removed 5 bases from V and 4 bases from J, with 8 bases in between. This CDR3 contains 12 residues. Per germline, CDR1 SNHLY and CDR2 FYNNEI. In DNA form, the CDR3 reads TGTGCCAGCAGTACGGGACTAGAGACCCAGTACTTC. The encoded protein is CASSTGLETQYF.

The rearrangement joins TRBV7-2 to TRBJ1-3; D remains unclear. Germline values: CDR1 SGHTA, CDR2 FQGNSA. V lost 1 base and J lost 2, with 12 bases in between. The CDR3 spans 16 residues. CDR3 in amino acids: CASSLVRGLTGNTIYF. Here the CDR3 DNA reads TGTGCCAGCAGCTTAGTGCGGGGTCTTACTGGAAACACCATATATTTT.

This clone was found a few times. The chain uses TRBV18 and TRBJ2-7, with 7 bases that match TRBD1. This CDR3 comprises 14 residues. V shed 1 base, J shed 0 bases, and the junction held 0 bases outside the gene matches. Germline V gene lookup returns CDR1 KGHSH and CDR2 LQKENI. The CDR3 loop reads CASSPRTGSYEQYF. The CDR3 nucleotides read TGTGCCAGCTCACCACGGACAGGCTCCTACGAGCAGTACTTC. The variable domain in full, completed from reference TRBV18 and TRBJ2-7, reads NAGVMQNPRHLVRRRGQEARLRCSPMKGHSHVYWYRQLPEEGLKFMVYLQKENIIDESGMPKERFSAEFPKEGPSILRIQQVVRGDSAAYFCASSPRTGSYEQYFGPGTRLTVT.

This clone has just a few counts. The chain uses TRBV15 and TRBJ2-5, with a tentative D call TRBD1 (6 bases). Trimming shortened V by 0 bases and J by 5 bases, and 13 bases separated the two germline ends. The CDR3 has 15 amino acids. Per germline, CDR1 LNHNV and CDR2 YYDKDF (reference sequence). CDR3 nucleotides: TGTGCCACCAGCAGAGATCAAGGGGGTTGGGAGACCCAGTACTTC. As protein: CATSRDQGGWETQYF. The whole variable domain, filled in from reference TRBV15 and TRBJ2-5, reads DAMVIQNPRYQVTQFGKPVTLSCSQTLNHNVMYWYQQKSSQAPKLLFHYYDKDFNNEADTPDNFQSRRPNTSFCFLDIRSPGLGDTAMYLCATSRDQGGWETQYFGPGTRLLVL.

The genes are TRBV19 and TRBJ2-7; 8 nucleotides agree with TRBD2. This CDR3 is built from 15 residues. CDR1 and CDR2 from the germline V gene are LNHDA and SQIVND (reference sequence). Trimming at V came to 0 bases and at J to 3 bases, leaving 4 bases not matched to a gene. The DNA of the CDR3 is TGTGCCAGTAGTATAGATGGCACTAGCGGCTACGAGCAGTACTTC. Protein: CASSIDGTSGYEQYF.

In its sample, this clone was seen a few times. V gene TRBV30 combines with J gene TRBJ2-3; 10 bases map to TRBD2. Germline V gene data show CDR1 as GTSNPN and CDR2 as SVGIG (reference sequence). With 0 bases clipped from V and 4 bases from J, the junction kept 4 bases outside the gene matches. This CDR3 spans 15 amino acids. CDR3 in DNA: TGTGCCTGGAGTGTATTGCTAGCGGGAGCAGATACGCAGTATTTT. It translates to CAWSVLLAGADTQYF.

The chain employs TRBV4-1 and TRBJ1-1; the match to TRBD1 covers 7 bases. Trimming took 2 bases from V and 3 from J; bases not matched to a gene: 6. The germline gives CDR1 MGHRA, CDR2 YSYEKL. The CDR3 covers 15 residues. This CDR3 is CASSQRDSSYTEAFF. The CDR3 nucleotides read TGCGCCAGCAGCCAAAGGGACAGTTCTTACACTGAAGCTTTCTTT.

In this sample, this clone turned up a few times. Here the CDR3 DNA reads TGTGCCAGCACTCGGACAGGGGTTGTGAACACTGAAGCTTTCTTT. Protein sequence: CASTRTGVVNTEAFF. The chain recombines TRBV9 with TRBJ1-1, with 9 bases aligning to TRBD1. CDR1 is SGDLS and CDR2 is YYNGEE in the germline V gene. The ends lost 6 bases at V and 0 bases at J; junction bases unmatched: 6. The CDR3 sequence is 15 residues long. Based on the CDR3 plus reference TRBV9 and TRBJ1-1, the full variable domain is DSGVTQTPKHLITATGQRVTLRCSPRSGDLSVYWYQQSLDQGLQFLIQYYNGEERAKGNILERFSAQQFPDLHSELNLSSLELGDSALYFCASTRTGVVNTEAFFGQGTRLTVV.

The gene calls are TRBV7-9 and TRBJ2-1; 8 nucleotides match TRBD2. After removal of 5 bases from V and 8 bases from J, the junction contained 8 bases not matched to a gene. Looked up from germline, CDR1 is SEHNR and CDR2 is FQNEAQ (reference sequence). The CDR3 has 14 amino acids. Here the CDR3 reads CASSPGVAGYEQFF. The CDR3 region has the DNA TGTGCCAGCAGCCCCGGGGTAGCGGGGTATGAGCAGTTCTTC.

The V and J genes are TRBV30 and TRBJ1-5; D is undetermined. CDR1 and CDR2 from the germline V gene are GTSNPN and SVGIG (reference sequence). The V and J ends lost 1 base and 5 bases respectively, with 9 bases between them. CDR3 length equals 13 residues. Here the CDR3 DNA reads TGTGCCTGGAGTGGAGGTCCTTATCAGCCCCAGCATTTT. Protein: CAWSGGPYQPQHF.

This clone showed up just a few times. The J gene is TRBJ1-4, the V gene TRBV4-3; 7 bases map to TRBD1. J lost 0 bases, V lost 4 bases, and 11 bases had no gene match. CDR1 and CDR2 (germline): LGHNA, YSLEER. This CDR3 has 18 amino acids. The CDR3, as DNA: TGCGCCAGCAGCCCCTTCCTAACAGGGGACACAACTAATGAAAAACTGTTTTTT. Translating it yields CASSPFLTGDTTNEKLFF.

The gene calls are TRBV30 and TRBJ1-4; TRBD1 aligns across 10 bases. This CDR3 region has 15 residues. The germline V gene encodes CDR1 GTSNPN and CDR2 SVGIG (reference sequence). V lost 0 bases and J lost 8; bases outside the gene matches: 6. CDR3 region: CAWSVGGQGSEKLFF. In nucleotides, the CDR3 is TGTGCCTGGAGTGTAGGGGGACAGGGGAGCGAAAAACTGTTTTTT.

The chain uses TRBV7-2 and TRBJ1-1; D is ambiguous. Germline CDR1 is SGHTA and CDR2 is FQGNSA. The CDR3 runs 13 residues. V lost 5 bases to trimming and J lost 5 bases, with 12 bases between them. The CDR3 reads CASSLTRATEAFF. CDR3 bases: TGTGCCAGCAGCCTAACAAGAGCGACTGAAGCTTTCTTT.

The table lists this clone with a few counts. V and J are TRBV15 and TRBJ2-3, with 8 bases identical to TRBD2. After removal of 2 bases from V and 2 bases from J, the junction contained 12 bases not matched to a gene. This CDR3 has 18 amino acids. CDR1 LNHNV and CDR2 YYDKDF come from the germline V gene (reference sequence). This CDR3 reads CATSRIWLAGGNTDTQYF. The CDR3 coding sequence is TGTGCCACCAGCAGAATTTGGCTTGCGGGAGGTAACACAGATACGCAGTATTTT.

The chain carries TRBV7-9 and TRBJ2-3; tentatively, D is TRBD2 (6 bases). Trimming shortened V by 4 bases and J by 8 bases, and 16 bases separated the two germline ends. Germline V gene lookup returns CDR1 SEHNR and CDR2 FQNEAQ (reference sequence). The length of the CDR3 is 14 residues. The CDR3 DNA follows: TGTGCCAGCAGCTCGGGCGGGATTCGCGGTACGCAGTATTTT. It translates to CASSSGGIRGTQYF.

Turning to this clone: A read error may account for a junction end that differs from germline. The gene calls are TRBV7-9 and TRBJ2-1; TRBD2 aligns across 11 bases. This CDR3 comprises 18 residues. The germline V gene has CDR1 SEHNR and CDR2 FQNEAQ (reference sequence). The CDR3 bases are TGTGCCAGCAGCTTAGGAAGGTCCGGGACTAGCGGCTACAGTGAGCAGTTCTTC. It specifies CASSLGRSGTSGYSEQFF.

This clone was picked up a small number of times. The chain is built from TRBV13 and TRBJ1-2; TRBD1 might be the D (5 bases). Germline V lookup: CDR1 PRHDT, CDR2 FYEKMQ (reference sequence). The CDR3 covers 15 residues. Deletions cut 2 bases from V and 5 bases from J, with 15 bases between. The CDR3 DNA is TGTGCCAGCAGCTTAAATCATCCCGGGGGATATGGCTACACCTTC. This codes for CASSLNHPGGYGYTF.

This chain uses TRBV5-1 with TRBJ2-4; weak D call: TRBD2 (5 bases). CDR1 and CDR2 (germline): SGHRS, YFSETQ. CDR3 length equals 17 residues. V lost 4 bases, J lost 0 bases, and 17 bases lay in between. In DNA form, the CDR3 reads TGCGCCAGCAGCCGTGCGGGCCCGCCGTTAGCCAAAAACATTCAGTACTTC. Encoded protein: CASSRAGPPLAKNIQYF.

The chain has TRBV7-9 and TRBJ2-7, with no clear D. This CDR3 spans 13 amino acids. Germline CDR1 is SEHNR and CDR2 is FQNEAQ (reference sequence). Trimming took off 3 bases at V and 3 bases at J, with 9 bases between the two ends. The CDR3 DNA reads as TGTGCCAGCAGCTTTGGGCAGCTCTACGAGCAGTACTTC. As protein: CASSFGQLYEQYF.

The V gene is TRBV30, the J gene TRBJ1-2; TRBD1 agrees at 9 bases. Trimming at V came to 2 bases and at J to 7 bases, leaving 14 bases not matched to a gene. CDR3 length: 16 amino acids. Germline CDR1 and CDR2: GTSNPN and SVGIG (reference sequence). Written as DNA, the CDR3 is TGTGCCTGGAGTCCATACCCCGGGACAGGGACACTTGGCTACACCTTC. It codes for CAWSPYPGTGTLGYTF.